This TCR beta chain was profiled in a study of T cell responses to AZD1222 COVID-19 vaccine. Study-level findings and limits: The reported proportion of spike-specific TCRs targeting unmutated variant regions was nearly half.

Libraries were prepared by immunoSEQ multiplex PCR; TCRdb keeps only in-frame clonotypes and omits some of them. Among some 170,000 clones listed, about 89% were seen once. The V gene's germline CDR1 is ENHRY and CDR2 SYGVKD. The V gene end was trimmed by 8 bases and the J gene end by 3 bases; junction bases not matched to a gene: 8. The CDR3 totals 15 residues. About this clone: The antigen remains unidentified.

V and J are TRBV10-3 and TRBJ1-5; 9 bases match TRBD1. The material sequenced was peripheral blood, taken on day 0 of AZD1222 vaccination. The TCR was taken from an adult in good health. Here the CDR3 reads CAIALGQGPNQPQHF. DNA of the CDR3: TGTGCCATCGCGTTGGGACAGGGTCCCAATCAGCCCCAGCATTTT.